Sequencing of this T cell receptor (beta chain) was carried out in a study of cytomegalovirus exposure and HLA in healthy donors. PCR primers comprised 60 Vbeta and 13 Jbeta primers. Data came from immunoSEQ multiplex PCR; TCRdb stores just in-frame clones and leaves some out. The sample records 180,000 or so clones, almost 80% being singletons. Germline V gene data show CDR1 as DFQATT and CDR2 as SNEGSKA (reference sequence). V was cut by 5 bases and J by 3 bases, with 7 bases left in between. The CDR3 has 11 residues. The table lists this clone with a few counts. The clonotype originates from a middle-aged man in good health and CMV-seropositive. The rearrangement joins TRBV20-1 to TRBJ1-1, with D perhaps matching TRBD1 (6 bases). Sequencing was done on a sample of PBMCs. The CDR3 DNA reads TGCAGTGCTCCAGGGGACACTGAAGCTTTCTTT. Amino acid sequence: CSAPGDTEAFF.